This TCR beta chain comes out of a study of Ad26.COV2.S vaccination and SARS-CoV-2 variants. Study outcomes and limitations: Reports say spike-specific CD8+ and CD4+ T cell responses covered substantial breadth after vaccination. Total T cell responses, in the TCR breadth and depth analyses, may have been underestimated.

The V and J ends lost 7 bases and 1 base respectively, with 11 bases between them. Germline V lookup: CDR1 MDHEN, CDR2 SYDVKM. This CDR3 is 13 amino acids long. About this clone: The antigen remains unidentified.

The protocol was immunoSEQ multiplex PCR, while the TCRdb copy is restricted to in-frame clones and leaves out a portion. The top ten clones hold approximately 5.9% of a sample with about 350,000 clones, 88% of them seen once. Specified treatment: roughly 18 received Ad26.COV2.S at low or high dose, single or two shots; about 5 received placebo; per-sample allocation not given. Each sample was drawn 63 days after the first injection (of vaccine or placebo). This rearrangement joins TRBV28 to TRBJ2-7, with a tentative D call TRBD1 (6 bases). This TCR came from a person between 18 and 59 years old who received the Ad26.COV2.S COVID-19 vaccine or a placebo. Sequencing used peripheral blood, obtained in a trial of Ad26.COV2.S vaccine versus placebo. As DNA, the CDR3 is TGTGCCAGCATCAACACAGGGTCCTACGAGCAGTACTTC. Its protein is CASINTGSYEQYF.